The clone carrying this TCR beta chain was seen repeatedly, ten times or more. From about 400 ng of RNA, a library with molecular barcoded alpha/delta and beta/gamma adaptors was made. TCRdb independently ran MiXCR on the reads; one entry per CDR3 protein. The table has 20,000 to 25,000 distinct CDR3 sequences, around 13% seen once. This specimen comes from a study of read filtering for tumor transcriptome and immune sequencing. For the study at large: Eight or nine patients were R-ISS I, some 16 were R-ISS II, six or seven were R-ISS III. TCR-mapped reads were about 3.5 to 10.27 million with IR-seq versus roughly 75 to 1,300 with RNA-seq. DNase treatment preceded whole-transcriptome library preparation.

At the time of active disease, bone marrow was collected from every patient. The sequenced material came from a population of CD138-negative cells sorted from bone marrow. The clonotype was recovered from a donor over 35 with multiple myeloma.

DNA for the CDR3: TGTGCCAGCAGGCCAGGCGGAGGAGGGCGGAATGAGCAGTTCTTC. It yields the protein CASRPGGGGRNEQFF. J is TRBJ2-1 and V is TRBV14; the D gene is possibly TRBD2 (6 bases). Trimming took off 6 bases at V and 7 bases at J, with 19 bases between the two ends. The length of the CDR3 is 15 residues. Germline CDR1 reads SGHDN; CDR2 reads FVKESK. Combining the CDR3 with reference TRBV14 and TRBJ2-1 gives the whole variable domain EAGVTQFPSHSVIEKGQTVTLRCDPISGHDNLYWYRRVMGKEIKFLLHFVKESKQDESGMPNNRFLAERTGGTYSTLKVQPAELEDSGVYFCASRPGGGGRNEQFFGPGTRLTVL.